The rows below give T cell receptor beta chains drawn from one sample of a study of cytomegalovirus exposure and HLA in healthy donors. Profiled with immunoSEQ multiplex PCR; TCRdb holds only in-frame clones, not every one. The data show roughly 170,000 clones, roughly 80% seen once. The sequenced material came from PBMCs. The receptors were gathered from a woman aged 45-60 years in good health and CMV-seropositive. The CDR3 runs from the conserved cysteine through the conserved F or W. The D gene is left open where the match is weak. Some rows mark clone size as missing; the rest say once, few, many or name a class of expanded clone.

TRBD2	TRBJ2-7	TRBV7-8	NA	TGTGCCAGCAGCCTGGGACTAGCGGCGTCCTACGAGCAGTACTTC	CASSLGLAASYEQYF
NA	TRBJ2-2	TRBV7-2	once	TGTGCCAGCAGCTCTCGTCGGGGGTACACCGGGGAGCTGTTTTTT	CASSSRRGYTGELFF
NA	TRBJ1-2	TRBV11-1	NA	TGTGCCAGCAGCTTACAGGGTGCCGCCCCTAACTATGGCTACACCTTC	CASSLQGAAPNYGYTF
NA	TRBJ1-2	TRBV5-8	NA	TGTGCCAGCAGCTTGTGGCAGGGGTCCCTCTATGGCTACACCTTC	CASSLWQGSLYGYTF
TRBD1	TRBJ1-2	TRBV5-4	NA	TGTGCCAGCAGCGCCGGGACAGGGGTCTATGGCTACACCTTC	CASSAGTGVYGYTF
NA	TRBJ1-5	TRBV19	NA	TGTGCTGTTTCTCCTCAGGGTCTCAATCAGCCCCAGCATTTT	CAVSPQGLNQPQHF
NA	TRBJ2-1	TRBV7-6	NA	TGTGCCAGCAGCCCCCCAGGGCTACTTAATGAGCAGTTCTTC	CASSPPGLLNEQFF
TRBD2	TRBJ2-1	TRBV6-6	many	TGTGCCAGCAGCACCGGGACTAGCGGGAATGAGCAGTTCTTC	CASSTGTSGNEQFF
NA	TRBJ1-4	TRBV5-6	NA	TGTGCCAGCAGCGCAGACCACGGGGAGGAAAAACTGTTTTTT	CASSADHGEEKLFF
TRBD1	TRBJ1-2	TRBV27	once	TGTGCCAGCAGTTTATTTCCTACAGGGGCAGGCTATGGCTACACCTTC	CASSLFPTGAGYGYTF
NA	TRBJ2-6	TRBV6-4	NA	TGTGCCAGCAGTGAGTCTACCGCCTCTGGGGCCAACGTCCTGACTTTC	CASSESTASGANVLTF
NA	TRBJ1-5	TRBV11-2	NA	TGTGCCAGCAGCTTAGATAGGGGGCAGCCCCAGCATTTT	CASSLDRGQPQHF
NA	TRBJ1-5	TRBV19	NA	TGTGCCAGTAGTATTGGGAGGGCGAACAATCAGCCCCAGCATTTT	CASSIGRANNQPQHF
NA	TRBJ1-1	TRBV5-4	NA	TGTGCCAGCAGCCGTCGTCCGGGGGGCTCGGAGAACACTGAAGCTTTCTTT	CASSRRPGGSENTEAFF
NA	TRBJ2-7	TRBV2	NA	TGTGCCAGCACCCTGGCAGGGGGAGGTTACTACGAGCAGTACTTC	CASTLAGGGYYEQYF